This TCR beta chain stems from a study of neurological immune-mediated disorders. V gave up 0 bases and J gave up 0 bases, with 14 bases separating them. Germline V gene lookup returns CDR1 ENHRY and CDR2 SYGVKD. This CDR3 has 17 residues. About this clonotype: A much larger clonotype is one base distant, so this may be a read error.

A single record per CDR3 protein comes from TCRdb applying MiXCR to the 5' RACE reads. The sample shows 77,000 or so distinct CDR3 sequences, roughly 9.9% of them seen only once. The TCR was taken from a man aged 50 or older in good health. The source material was PBMCs. The V and J genes are TRBV10-3 and TRBJ1-1; D unclear. The CDR3 is CAISESRGVQLNTEAFF. Written as DNA, the CDR3 is TGTGCCATCAGTGAGTCGAGAGGCGTGCAGTTGAACACTGAAGCTTTCTTT.